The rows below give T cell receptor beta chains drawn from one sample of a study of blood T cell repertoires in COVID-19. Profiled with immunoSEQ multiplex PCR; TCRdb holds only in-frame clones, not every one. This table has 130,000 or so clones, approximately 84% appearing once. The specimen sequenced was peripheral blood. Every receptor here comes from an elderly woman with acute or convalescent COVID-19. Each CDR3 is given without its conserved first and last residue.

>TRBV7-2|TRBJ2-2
ASSLAGVPGELF
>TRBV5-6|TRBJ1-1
ASSLAQGQGVEAF
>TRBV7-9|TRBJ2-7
ASSLALTYEQY
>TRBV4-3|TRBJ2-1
ASSQADAGGDEQF
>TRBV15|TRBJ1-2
ATSREVARGNYGYT
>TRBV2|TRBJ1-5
ASSETRGAVQPQH
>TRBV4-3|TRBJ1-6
ASSQGNRDDSPLH
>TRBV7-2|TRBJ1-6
ASSLNTGSPLH
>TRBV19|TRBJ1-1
ASSIIGRGHTEAF
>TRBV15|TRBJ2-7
ATSRPSGGSEQY
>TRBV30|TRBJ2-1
AWSIPFGNRDYSYNEQF
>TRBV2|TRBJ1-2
ASSSTGGLDGYT
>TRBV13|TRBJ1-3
ASSLGVFAQGEGLSGNTIY
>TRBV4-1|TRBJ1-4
ASSGTGLSEKLF
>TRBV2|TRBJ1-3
ASSGAQRNTIY
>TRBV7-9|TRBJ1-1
ASSPGLDTEAF
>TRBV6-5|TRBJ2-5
ASSWGQGKKTQY
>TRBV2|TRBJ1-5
ASSEERKPQH
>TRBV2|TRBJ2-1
ATRPDSYNEQF
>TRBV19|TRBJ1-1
ASSIRDPTENTEAF
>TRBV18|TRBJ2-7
ASSPSGGSSYEQY
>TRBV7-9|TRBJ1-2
ASSLEGIPSYGYT
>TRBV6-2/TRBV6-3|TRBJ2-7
ASSHTGDGPGLVSPYEQY
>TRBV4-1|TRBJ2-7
ASSRTESSYEQY
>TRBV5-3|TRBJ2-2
ARSSDSGTSGGALFGELF
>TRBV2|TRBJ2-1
ASSPSGRALYNEQF
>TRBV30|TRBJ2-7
AWKMGQGTYEQY
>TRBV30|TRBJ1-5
AWAPGADQPQH
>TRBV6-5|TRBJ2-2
ATVARESTGELF
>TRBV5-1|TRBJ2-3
ASSLEGQGTHYRTDTQY
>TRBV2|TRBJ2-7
ASGRDVASVGQY
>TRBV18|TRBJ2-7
ASSPGGGIRYEQY
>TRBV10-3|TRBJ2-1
AISEGSNEQF
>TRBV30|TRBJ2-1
AWHLAGLNEQF
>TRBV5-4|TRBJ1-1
ASTLTGANTEAF
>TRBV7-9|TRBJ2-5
ASSFLLGRETQY
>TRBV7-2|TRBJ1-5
ASSLTRGSNQPQH
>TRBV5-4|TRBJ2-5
ASSFSSGAKETQY
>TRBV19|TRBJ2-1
ASSRRAGLAGGFNEQF